This paragraph reports one T cell receptor beta chain. The record originates from a study of blood T cell repertoires in COVID-19. The germline V gene encodes CDR1 LNHDA and CDR2 SQIVND (reference sequence). The V segment lost 4 bases and the J segment 6 bases; nucleotides outside the gene matches: 8. The CDR3 loop spans 15 amino acids. Generated by immunoSEQ multiplex PCR, the TCRdb table keeps only in-frame clones and is missing some. The table has about 200,000 clones, roughly 82% seen once. The TCR originated in a man in his forties or fifties with acute COVID-19. Sequenced material: PBMCs or T cells enriched from blood (not recorded which). The chain carries TRBV19 and TRBJ2-3, with 9 bases identical to TRBD2. The CDR3 coding sequence is TGTGCCAGTAGTAAAGATAGCGGGAGTCCGGATACGCAGTATTTT. Its protein product is CASSKDSGSPDTQYF.